Below, 13 T cell receptor beta chains from the same sample are listed, as sequenced in a study of shared clonotypes between healthy human individuals (dated by TCRdb to the early 2020s). The protocol used for the library was the immunoSEQ multiplex PCR assay. Held by TCRdb, this immuneACCESS table contains in-frame sequences only and omits some clones. Under half of the omission traces to an unresolved V gene where checked; the cause of the rest is unknown. The sample table contains about 2.4 million clones; only one count was recorded for approximately 92% of them. The ten largest make up more than 0.12% of the sample. Material for sequencing was naive CD4+ T cells sorted from blood. What the cell subset or site label conveys for this sample: CD45RA+ positively selected. The receptors come from a man between 18 and 35 years old in good health.

The chain combines TRBV18 with TRBJ2-3; 9 nucleotides line up with TRBD1. The CDR3 length is 15 residues. With 2 bases clipped from V and 5 bases from J, the junction kept 5 bases outside the gene matches. Per germline, CDR1 KGHSH and CDR2 LQKENI. The CDR3, as DNA: TGTGCCAGCTCACCAGGGGACAGGGTAGTAGATACGCAGTATTTT. This sequence encodes CASSPGDRVVDTQYF. The entire variable domain, with the rest obtained from reference TRBV18 and TRBJ2-3, is as follows: NAGVMQNPRHLVRRRGQEARLRCSPMKGHSHVYWYRQLPEEGLKFMVYLQKENIIDESGMPKERFSAEFPKEGPSILRIQQVVRGDSAAYFCASSPGDRVVDTQYFGPGTRLTVL.

The chain has TRBV30 and TRBJ2-1; 9 bases match TRBD2. This CDR3 spans 12 amino acids. Germline V CDR1 and CDR2: GTSNPN, SVGIG (reference sequence). V lost 3 bases, J lost 13 bases, and 7 bases stayed unmatched. CDR3 DNA sequence: TGTGCCTGGAGGACAGCGGGGGGAGCTCAGTTCTTC. Residues: CAWRTAGGAQFF.

The chain employs TRBV21-1 and TRBJ1-6. TRBV21-1 is designated a pseudogene. The CDR3 is 11 amino acids. The CDR3 is CASPLNSPLHF. DNA for the CDR3: TGTGCCAGCCCCTTAAATTCACCCCTCCACTTT.

The chain links TRBV4-2 to TRBJ1-1, with TRBD1 as a possible D gene (5 bases). This CDR3 has 15 amino acids. The germline V gene encodes CDR1 LGHNA and CDR2 YNFKEQ. V was clipped by 0 bases and J by 4 bases, with 12 bases between them. For the CDR3, the DNA is TGTGCCAGCAGCCAAGAGGGGCAGATTTCCACTGAAGCTTTCTTT. Protein: CASSQEGQISTEAFF.

The V gene is TRBV30, the J gene TRBJ2-7; D gene uncertain. V lost 0 bases and J lost 3, with 9 bases in between. The CDR3 runs to 13 residues. Germline lookup yields CDR1 GTSNPN and CDR2 SVGIG (reference sequence). In DNA form, the CDR3 reads TGTGCCTGGAGTGTACGAAGGAGCTACGAGCAGTACTTC. This encodes CAWSVRRSYEQYF. The whole variable domain, remainder taken from reference TRBV30 and TRBJ2-7, is SQTIHQWPATLVQPVGSPLSLECTVEGTSNPNLYWYRQAAGRGLQLLFYSVGIGQISSEVPQNLSASRPQDRQFILSSKKLLLSDSGFYLCAWSVRRSYEQYFGPGTRLTVT.

V gene TRBV19 combines with J gene TRBJ2-7, with D unclear. Germline CDR1 is LNHDA and CDR2 is SQIVND (reference sequence). V was cut by 5 bases and J by 4 bases, with 12 bases left in between. The CDR3 is 13 amino acids. The CDR3: CASSADGLYEQYF. The CDR3 bases are TGTGCCAGTAGTGCGGACGGCTTATACGAGCAGTACTTC.

In its sample, this clone was seen a few times. V is TRBV6-5 and J is TRBJ1-1; D unclear. The CDR3 contains 11 residues. Germline V gene sequence: CDR1 MNHEY, CDR2 SVGAGI. V lost 5 bases and J lost 6, with 7 bases in between. The CDR3 nucleotides are TGTGCCAGCAGTGGGGAGGCTGAAGCTTTCTTT. Protein: CASSGEAEAFF.

This chain's CDR3 is CASSQGEPSYEQYF. The CDR3 DNA sequence: TGCGCCAGCTCACAGGGAGAACCATCCTACGAGCAGTACTTC. This chain connects TRBV5-1 to TRBJ2-7, with D possibly matching TRBD1 (6 bases). The CDR3 totals 14 residues. V lost 7 bases and J lost 1, with 15 bases in between. In germline, CDR1 is SGHRS, CDR2 YFSETQ.

The V call is TRBV29-1, the J call TRBJ2-7, with a possible D match to TRBD1 (6 bases). The CDR3 totals 12 residues. Trimming removed 0 bases at V and 11 bases at J, with 14 bases between. Germline V gives CDR1 SQVTM, CDR2 ANQGSEA. CDR3 bases: TGCAGCGTTGAAGAGGGTGGGGGCGCGGAGTACTTC. Amino acid sequence: CSVEEGGGAEYF.

The V call is TRBV13, the J call TRBJ2-7, with a weak D call TRBD1 (6 bases). Trimming pared 1 base from V and 5 bases from J, leaving 15 bases between. Per germline, CDR1 PRHDT and CDR2 FYEKMQ (reference sequence). CDR3 length: 15 residues. This chain's CDR3 is CASSLEVRGVHEQYF. Written as DNA, the CDR3 is TGTGCCAGCAGCTTAGAGGTCAGGGGTGTCCACGAGCAGTACTTC.

The rearrangement joins TRBV29-1 to TRBJ2-3, with D maybe TRBD2 (5 bases). Per germline, CDR1 SQVTM and CDR2 ANQGSEA. Trimming removed 2 bases from V and 0 bases from J, with 15 bases in between. The length of the CDR3 is 16 residues. The CDR3 sequence: CSVETSSYTSTDTQYF. CDR3 nucleotides: TGCAGCGTTGAAACCTCTAGCTACACTAGCACAGATACGCAGTATTTT.

The rearrangement uses TRBV5-4 and TRBJ1-3, with TRBD1 matching over 7 bases. The CDR3 is 15 residues long. The trim removed 1 base at V and 2 bases at J, leaving 3 bases unmatched. Germline CDR1 and CDR2: SGHNT and YYREEE (reference sequence). CDR3 sequence reads: CASSLRRGPGNTIYF. The CDR3 DNA sequence: TGTGCCAGCAGCTTGAGGAGGGGGCCTGGAAACACCATATATTTT.

As regards this clone: This specimen includes other DNA sequences encoding the same CDR3. This chain uses TRBV19 with TRBJ2-7, with unresolved D. Trimming removed 1 base at V and 2 bases at J, with 6 bases between. Germline CDR1 and CDR2: LNHDA and SQIVND (reference sequence). CDR3 length: 13 amino acids. As DNA, the CDR3 is TGTGCCAGTAGTATAGGCCCGGCCTACGAGCAGTACTTC. This encodes CASSIGPAYEQYF.